These 24 T cell receptor beta chains originate from one sample sequenced in a study of blood T cell repertoires in COVID-19. Some clones are missing from TCRdb's copy, which holds only in-frame ones; the method was immunoSEQ multiplex PCR. The sample comprises about 130,000 clones, approximately 84% of which are singletons, and about 16% rests with the top ten. Sequencing input: peripheral blood. The source of these receptors is a woman aged 50 to 60 who had recovered from COVID-19.

V is TRBV21-1 and J is TRBJ1-2; the D segment call TRBD1 is taken from the table without a DNA check. TRBV21-1 is a documented pseudogene. The CDR3 runs to 14 residues. The CDR3 loop is CASGGKSGGYGYTF. In DNA form, the CDR3 reads TGTGCCAGCGGGGGAAAATCAGGGGGCTATGGCTACACCTTC.

The chain has TRBV7-3 and TRBJ2-2, with TRBD1 matching over 8 bases. The CDR3 has 18 amino acids. Germline lookup yields CDR1 SGHTA and CDR2 FQGTGA. Germline trimming cut 3 bases from V and 6 bases from J; bases unmatched to any gene: 15. The CDR3 DNA sequence: TGTGCCAGCAGCTTTGCTGGTTTCGGACAGGGAAAATCCGGGGAGCTGTTTTTT. Protein: CASSFAGFGQGKSGELFF.

The chain combines TRBV11-3 with TRBJ2-1; tentative D call: TRBD2 (6 bases). The CDR3 spans 17 residues. CDR1 is SGHNT and CDR2 is YENEEA in the germline V gene. Trimming cost V 0 bases and J 7 bases, with 19 bases left between them. The CDR3 here is CASSLDGWRGNGNEQFF. The CDR3 nucleotides read TGTGCCAGCAGCTTAGATGGCTGGCGGGGCAACGGGAATGAGCAGTTCTTC.

The chain employs TRBV6-8 and TRBJ1-2; tentatively, D is TRBD1 (6 bases). The CDR3 has 15 amino acids. CDR1 is MNHGY and CDR2 is SAAAGT in the germline V gene. Trimming left V 7 bases short and J 4 bases short, with 19 bases between. As DNA, the CDR3 is TGTGCCAGCAACCACAGGGACCCGGGCGGCTATGGCTACACCTTC. Protein sequence: CASNHRDPGGYGYTF.

This sequence joins TRBV15 and TRBJ2-5; D remains ambiguous. Germline V gene lookup returns CDR1 LNHNV and CDR2 YYDKDF (reference sequence). Trimming stripped 0 bases from V and 6 bases from J, with 17 bases between. The CDR3 is made up of 16 amino acids. CDR3 bases: TGTGCCACCAGCAGAGATGTGAGTACCGGTGAGAAGACCCAGTACTTC. It is translated as CATSRDVSTGEKTQYF.

The chain has TRBV5-1 and TRBJ2-5; 13 bases agree with TRBD2. Germline CDR1 SGHRS, CDR2 YFSETQ. V shed 3 bases and J 4 bases; nucleotides not matched to a gene: 6. The CDR3 spans 16 residues. The DNA of the CDR3 is TGCGCCAGCAGCTCACTAGCGGGGGGGCCGGGAGAGACCCAGTACTTC. This translates into CASSSLAGGPGETQYF. The complete variable domain, with remaining parts taken from reference TRBV5-1 and TRBJ2-5, reads KAGVTQTPRYLIKTRGQQVTLSCSPISGHRSVSWYQQTPGQGLQFLFEYFSETQRNKGNFPGRFSGRQFSNSRSEMNVSTLELGDSALYLCASSSLAGGPGETQYFGPGTRLLVL.

The rearrangement uses TRBV7-2 and TRBJ1-3; D possibly corresponds to TRBD1 (5 bases). This CDR3 is built from 15 residues. Germline lookup yields CDR1 SGHTA and CDR2 FQGNSA. V lost 1 base to trimming and J lost 7 bases, with 14 bases between them. This CDR3 reads CASSLVGGWDNTIYF. For the CDR3, the DNA is TGTGCCAGCAGCTTAGTCGGGGGGTGGGACAACACCATATATTTT. Full variable domain (remainder filled in from reference TRBV7-2 and TRBJ1-3): GAGVSQSPSNKVTEKGKDVELRCDPISGHTALYWYRQSLGQGLEFLIYFQGNSAPDKSGLPSDRFSAERTGGSVSTLTIQRTQQEDSAVYLCASSLVGGWDNTIYFGEGSWLTVV.

The chain recombines TRBV21-1 with TRBJ2-3; the table names TRBD2, a call not compared with the DNA. TRBV21-1 is listed as a pseudogene. The CDR3 is made up of 16 amino acids. The chain's CDR3 is CASSTTAGGIPDTQYF. The DNA for the CDR3 is TGTGCCAGCAGCACCACTGCGGGAGGAATCCCAGATACGCAGTATTTT.

Written as DNA, the CDR3 is TGTGCCAGCAGTTATCTGGGCAGTGGCACAGATACGCAGTATTTT. Its translation is CASSYLGSGTDTQYF. The chain combines TRBV6-5 with TRBJ2-3, with D uncertain. Germline assignment: CDR1 MNHEY and CDR2 SVGAGI. Trimming stripped 3 bases from V and 1 base from J, with 11 bases between. The CDR3 runs to 15 residues.

This chain links TRBV6-1 with TRBJ1-5, with no clear D. V gave up 2 bases and J gave up 0 bases, with 11 bases separating them. This CDR3 is built from 16 residues. The germline V gene has CDR1 MNHNS and CDR2 SASEGT. This chain's CDR3 is CASSEMNQYSNQPQHF. The CDR3 DNA reads TGTGCCAGCAGTGAAATGAACCAGTATAGCAATCAGCCCCAGCATTTT.

This rearrangement joins TRBV9 to TRBJ2-3, with no clear D. Germline V gene lookup returns CDR1 SGDLS and CDR2 YYNGEE. The CDR3 is 12 residues long. Trimming removed 3 bases from V and 4 bases from J, with 6 bases in between. DNA for the CDR3: TGTGCCAGCAGCGCGGTGGCAGATACGCAGTATTTT. This translates into CASSAVADTQYF.

The CDR3 is CASSPQGARTEAFF. As DNA, the CDR3 is TGTGCCAGCTCGCCTCAGGGGGCGAGAACTGAAGCTTTCTTT. The J gene is TRBJ1-1, the V gene TRBV18; 8 bases are a match to TRBD1. CDR1 and CDR2 (germline): KGHSH, LQKENI. The CDR3 runs to 14 residues. The J segment lost 5 bases and the V segment lost 6 bases, leaving 8 bases of the junction unmatched.

The chain is built from TRBV30 and TRBJ1-2; 8 bases line up with TRBD1. The germline V gene encodes CDR1 GTSNPN and CDR2 SVGIG (reference sequence). There are 13 residues in the CDR3. V trimming: 4 bases; J trimming: 4 bases; junction bases outside the gene matches: 5. The CDR3, as DNA: TGTGCCTGGACCGGACAGGGTGGCTATGGCTACACCTTC. Its protein product is CAWTGQGGYGYTF.

The CDR3 DNA sequence: TGTGCCAGCAGCCAAGTCGGGGGGCTCTCTGGGGCCAACGTCCTGACTTTC. Protein product: CASSQVGGLSGANVLTF. V and J are TRBV3-1 (or the pseudogene TRBV3-2) and TRBJ2-6, with TRBD2 as a possible D gene (7 bases). The CDR3 contains 17 residues. The V gene's germline CDR1 is LGHDT and CDR2 YNNKEL (reference sequence). The V and J ends lost 1 base and 0 bases respectively, with 10 bases between them.

The sample holds one count of this clone. The chain joins TRBV2 to TRBJ1-1, with D unresolved. The CDR3 totals 13 residues. Trimming left V 6 bases short and J 3 bases short, with 11 bases between. Germline V lookup: CDR1 SNHLY, CDR2 FYNNEI. The CDR3 sequence is CASRAETDTEAFF. The DNA of the CDR3 is TGTGCCAGCAGAGCCGAAACAGACACTGAAGCTTTCTTT.

CDR3 region: CASSYLGDRAYEQYF. The CDR3 DNA follows: TGTGCCAGCAGTTACCTGGGCGACAGGGCCTACGAGCAGTACTTC. The rearrangement uses TRBV6-6 and TRBJ2-7; 7 nucleotides align to TRBD1. CDR3 length equals 15 residues. Germline V gene data show CDR1 as MNHNY and CDR2 as SVGAGI (reference sequence). V was pared by 2 bases and J by 2 bases, with 6 bases of the junction left unmatched.

This chain uses TRBV6-6 with TRBJ1-1; 8 positions agree with TRBD1. With 7 bases clipped from V and 1 base from J, the junction kept 8 bases outside the gene matches. This CDR3 has 15 residues. Germline V gene lookup returns CDR1 MNHNY and CDR2 SVGAGI (reference sequence). In DNA form, the CDR3 reads TGTGCCAGCATCCCTTGGACAGGGAGGAACACTGAAGCTTTCTTT. Amino acid sequence: CASIPWTGRNTEAFF.

The V gene is TRBV6-8, the J gene TRBJ2-7, with D tentatively TRBD2 (5 bases). The V and J ends lost 0 bases and 3 bases respectively, with 18 bases between them. CDR3 length: 17 amino acids. Germline CDR1 is MNHGY and CDR2 is SAAAGT. CDR3 protein: CASSYSRAVSAGYEQYF. In DNA form, the CDR3 reads TGTGCCAGCAGTTACTCGCGGGCTGTCTCCGCCGGCTACGAGCAGTACTTC.

The V call is TRBV7-8, the J call TRBJ2-7, with 7 positions matching TRBD1. The CDR3 has 17 amino acids. The V segment lost 1 base and the J segment 0 bases; nucleotides outside the gene matches: 9. Germline V gene data show CDR1 as SGHVS and CDR2 as FQNEAQ. The CDR3 DNA follows: TGTGCCAGCAGCTTAGTAGGCGGTCAGGGGGACTCCTACGAGCAGTACTTC. This encodes CASSLVGGQGDSYEQYF. The variable domain in full, with the rest retrieved from reference TRBV7-8 and TRBJ2-7, is GAGVSQSPRYKVAKRGQDVALRCDPISGHVSLFWYQQALGQGPEFLTYFQNEAQLDKSGLPSDRFFAERPEGSVSTLKIQRTQQEDSAVYLCASSLVGGQGDSYEQYFGPGTRLTVT.

The chain carries TRBV5-5 and TRBJ2-1; 10 bases are shared with TRBD2. Germline loops: CDR1 SGHKS, CDR2 YYEKEE (reference sequence). The CDR3 has 20 amino acids. V was pared by 4 bases and J by 0 bases, with 16 bases of the junction left unmatched. This CDR3 is CASSISGASGGLSSYNEQFF. CDR3 sequence (DNA): TGTGCCAGCAGCATTAGCGGGGCTAGCGGGGGCCTGAGCTCCTACAATGAGCAGTTCTTC.

The gene calls are TRBV29-1 and TRBJ1-1; 8 positions agree with TRBD1. The CDR3 is made up of 12 amino acids. The germline V gene has CDR1 SQVTM and CDR2 ANQGSEA. With 7 bases clipped from V and 4 bases from J, the junction kept 5 bases outside the gene matches. In DNA, the CDR3 is TGCAGCGGGGGACAGGCTGGCACTGAAGCTTTCTTT. Protein sequence: CSGGQAGTEAFF.

The rearrangement joins TRBV12-3 or TRBV12-4 to TRBJ1-6; no definite D call. This CDR3 comprises 12 residues. The ends were cut back, 2 bases at V and 9 bases at J, with 5 bases in the middle. CDR3 DNA: TGTGCCAGCAGTTTATCCCTTTCACCCCTCCACTTT. This sequence encodes CASSLSLSPLHF.

The V call is TRBV5-1, the J call TRBJ1-2, with D possibly TRBD1 on 6 matching bases. Trimming left V 2 bases short and J 6 bases short, with 11 bases between. Per the germline V gene, CDR1 is SGHRS and CDR2 is YFSETQ. The CDR3 is 13 amino acids. This CDR3 is CASSFVHRDGYTF. In nucleotides, the CDR3 is TGCGCCAGCAGCTTCGTTCACAGGGATGGCTACACCTTC.

The chain joins TRBV6-6 to TRBJ2-7; D is unclear. CDR1 MNHNY and CDR2 SVGAGI come from the germline V gene (reference sequence). V was pared by 0 bases and J by 2 bases, with 8 bases between. The CDR3 is made up of 14 amino acids. CDR3 sequence (DNA): TGTGCCAGCAGTTACTCCGCTCCGGCCTACGAGCAGTACTTC. Its protein is CASSYSAPAYEQYF.